These T cell receptor beta chains were read from a single sample in a study of technical replicates of blood from a few donors. This table comes from immunoSEQ multiplex PCR, and its TCRdb copy is limited to in-frame clones, with some not included. The data contain fewer than 100,000 clones, 97% of them seen just once; the ten biggest clones take up almost 0.3%. What was sequenced was T cells isolated from PBMCs. These receptors were collected from a human donor in good health. Both conserved end residues are part of each CDR3. Fields, in order: D gene, V gene, clone size, J gene, CDR3 DNA, CDR3 protein. A D gene is named only where the DNA matches it firmly. Clone size appears in some rows only: once, few, many, or a class for an expanded clone.

D gene: TRBD1
V gene: TRBV27
clone size: .
J gene: TRBJ1-2
CDR3 DNA: TGTGCCAGCAGTCAGGGGGCCTATGGCTACACCTTC
CDR3 protein: CASSQGAYGYTF

D gene: .
V gene: TRBV6-6
clone size: .
J gene: TRBJ2-3
CDR3 DNA: TGTGCCAGCAGGGCTAGCGAAGATACGCAGTATTTT
CDR3 protein: CASRASEDTQYF

D gene: TRBD2
V gene: TRBV10-3
clone size: once
J gene: TRBJ2-1
CDR3 DNA: TGTGCCATCAATCCAGCGGGAGGCAATGAGCAGTTCTTC
CDR3 protein: CAINPAGGNEQFF

D gene: .
V gene: TRBV27
clone size: .
J gene: TRBJ1-2
CDR3 DNA: TGTGCCAGCAGTCCAACCTCGGCAGGGGTATTCTATGGCTACACCTTC
CDR3 protein: CASSPTSAGVFYGYTF

D gene: .
V gene: TRBV5-3
clone size: .
J gene: TRBJ2-7
CDR3 DNA: TGTGCCAGAAGCTTGATGGGCGGGAACTCCTACGAGCAGTACTTC
CDR3 protein: CARSLMGGNSYEQYF

D gene: TRBD2
V gene: TRBV9
clone size: .
J gene: TRBJ2-3
CDR3 DNA: TGTGCCAGCAGCGGATCAATCCCGGGACTAGCTAGCACAGATACGCAGTATTTT
CDR3 protein: CASSGSIPGLASTDTQYF

D gene: .
V gene: TRBV11-2
clone size: .
J gene: TRBJ2-7
CDR3 DNA: TGTGCCAGCAGCTTAGATGGGGGCGGAGTCCTTACCTACGAGCAGTACTTC
CDR3 protein: CASSLDGGGVLTYEQYF

D gene: .
V gene: TRBV4-1
clone size: .
J gene: TRBJ1-5
CDR3 DNA: TGCGCCAGCAGACAAGGGGTAGATCATAGCAATCAGCTCCAGCATTTT
CDR3 protein: CASRQGVDHSNQLQHF

D gene: TRBD1
V gene: TRBV5-6
clone size: .
J gene: TRBJ1-5
CDR3 DNA: TGTGCCAGCAGCTTACAGGGGCTCGGCAATCAGCCCCAGCATTTT
CDR3 protein: CASSLQGLGNQPQHF

D gene: TRBD2
V gene: TRBV5-1
clone size: .
J gene: TRBJ2-7
CDR3 DNA: TGCGCCAGCAGCAGCGGGAGCTCCTACGAGCAGTACTTC
CDR3 protein: CASSSGSSYEQYF

D gene: .
V gene: TRBV14
clone size: .
J gene: TRBJ2-3
CDR3 DNA: TGTGCCAGCAGCCAAGGGGGTGACTACTCGACGCAGTATTTT
CDR3 protein: CASSQGGDYSTQYF

D gene: TRBD1
V gene: TRBV5-4
clone size: .
J gene: TRBJ2-2
CDR3 DNA: TGTGCCAGCAGCTTCGGGACAGCGAACACCGGGGAGCTGTTTTTT
CDR3 protein: CASSFGTANTGELFF

D gene: TRBD2
V gene: TRBV27
clone size: .
J gene: TRBJ2-5
CDR3 DNA: TGTGCCAGCAGTTTATCGATTCCTAGCGGGAGAACGGAGACCCAGTACTTC
CDR3 protein: CASSLSIPSGRTETQYF

D gene: .
V gene: TRBV7-9
clone size: once
J gene: TRBJ2-1
CDR3 DNA: TGTGCCAGCAGCTCCGGACAGTACAATGAGCAGTTCTTC
CDR3 protein: CASSSGQYNEQFF

D gene: TRBD1
V gene: TRBV5-1
clone size: .
J gene: TRBJ1-1
CDR3 DNA: TGCGCCAGCAGCCAAACGGGACAGGCGACTGAAGCTTTCTTT
CDR3 protein: CASSQTGQATEAFF

D gene: .
V gene: TRBV9
clone size: .
J gene: TRBJ2-7
CDR3 DNA: TGTGCCAGCAGCTATTCCTACGAGCAGTACTTC
CDR3 protein: CASSYSYEQYF

D gene: .
V gene: TRBV9
clone size: .
J gene: TRBJ2-1
CDR3 DNA: TGTGCCAGCAGCCCCCTGGGGGGACACAATGAGCAGTTCTTC
CDR3 protein: CASSPLGGHNEQFF

D gene: TRBD2
V gene: TRBV29-1
clone size: .
J gene: TRBJ2-3
CDR3 DNA: TGCAGCGTTGATGTAGGACTAGCGGGGACAGATACGCAGTATTTT
CDR3 protein: CSVDVGLAGTDTQYF

D gene: .
V gene: TRBV10-1
clone size: .
J gene: TRBJ2-5
CDR3 DNA: TGCGCCAGCAGTGAGTCGTATCGGGGAGAGACCCAGTACTTC
CDR3 protein: CASSESYRGETQYF

D gene: .
V gene: TRBV27
clone size: .
J gene: TRBJ1-1
CDR3 DNA: TGTGCCAGCAGTTTATTGGGAGACATGAACACTGAAGCTTTCTTT
CDR3 protein: CASSLLGDMNTEAFF

D gene: .
V gene: TRBV11-3
clone size: .
J gene: TRBJ1-1
CDR3 DNA: TGTGCCAGCAGCTTAGGGGTCCGAACGGCGGTAGAAGCTTTCTTT
CDR3 protein: CASSLGVRTAVEAFF

D gene: TRBD2
V gene: TRBV7-9
clone size: .
J gene: TRBJ2-3
CDR3 DNA: TGTGCCAGCAGCTTAGTGGCTAGCGGGAGAGGAGATACGCAGTATTTT
CDR3 protein: CASSLVASGRGDTQYF

D gene: .
V gene: TRBV10-3
clone size: .
J gene: TRBJ2-1
CDR3 DNA: TGTGCCATCAGTGTCTCCGGGGTAGAGGAGCAGTTCTTC
CDR3 protein: CAISVSGVEEQFF

D gene: TRBD2
V gene: TRBV6-5
clone size: .
J gene: TRBJ2-5
CDR3 DNA: TGTGCCAGCAGTCCGGGACTAGCGGGAGGAGAGACCCAGTACTTC
CDR3 protein: CASSPGLAGGETQYF

D gene: TRBD1
V gene: TRBV10-3
clone size: .
J gene: TRBJ1-2
CDR3 DNA: TGTGCCATCACCTGGGACAGGGAGATAGACTATGGCTACACCTTC
CDR3 protein: CAITWDREIDYGYTF

D gene: TRBD1
V gene: TRBV28
clone size: .
J gene: TRBJ2-1
CDR3 DNA: TGTGCCAGCAGCGACACAGGGGAAATCTCCTACAATGAGCAGTTCTTC
CDR3 protein: CASSDTGEISYNEQFF

D gene: TRBD2
V gene: TRBV6-5
clone size: .
J gene: TRBJ2-7
CDR3 DNA: TGTGCCAGCAGCCTGGGGGGGTACGAGCAGTACTTC
CDR3 protein: CASSLGGYEQYF

D gene: .
V gene: TRBV19
clone size: .
J gene: TRBJ1-2
CDR3 DNA: TGTGCCGTCTACAGGAATGGGAAGGACTACACCTTC
CDR3 protein: CAVYRNGKDYTF

D gene: .
V gene: TRBV7-8
clone size: .
J gene: TRBJ2-5
CDR3 DNA: TGTGCCAGCAGCTTAAAGGTGCCCAGGGAGACCCAGTACTTC
CDR3 protein: CASSLKVPRETQYF

D gene: .
V gene: TRBV7-9
clone size: once
J gene: TRBJ1-3
CDR3 DNA: TGTGCCAGCAGCTTAGAGCACTACAGGATCTCTGGAAACACCATATATTTT
CDR3 protein: CASSLEHYRISGNTIYF

D gene: TRBD1
V gene: TRBV6-1
clone size: .
J gene: TRBJ2-1
CDR3 DNA: TGTGCCAGCGGAGGTGGGACAGGGGGATTAGCGGTGCAGTTCTTC
CDR3 protein: CASGGGTGGLAVQFF

D gene: .
V gene: TRBV21-1
clone size: once
J gene: TRBJ1-2
CDR3 DNA: TGTGCCAGCAGCAAATATTATGGCTACACCTTC
CDR3 protein: CASSKYYGYTF

D gene: TRBD2
V gene: TRBV7-9
clone size: .
J gene: TRBJ2-1
CDR3 DNA: TGTGCCAGCAGCCCCCACAGCGGGAGGTCGGGCAATGAGCAGTTCTTC
CDR3 protein: CASSPHSGRSGNEQFF

D gene: TRBD1
V gene: TRBV5-1
clone size: .
J gene: TRBJ2-2
CDR3 DNA: TGCGCCAGTAGACAGGGGCCGGCGGCCGGGGAGCTGTTTTTT
CDR3 protein: CASRQGPAAGELFF

D gene: .
V gene: TRBV15
clone size: .
J gene: TRBJ2-7
CDR3 DNA: TGTGCCACCAGCAGAGAGAGCGACTCCTACGAGCAGTACTTC
CDR3 protein: CATSRESDSYEQYF

D gene: TRBD1
V gene: TRBV4-2
clone size: .
J gene: TRBJ2-4
CDR3 DNA: TGTGCCAGCAGCCAGAAGGGACAGGGGTCCCCAAACATTCAGTACTTC
CDR3 protein: CASSQKGQGSPNIQYF

D gene: TRBD1
V gene: TRBV15
clone size: .
J gene: TRBJ2-4
CDR3 DNA: TGTGCCACCAGCCGAACAGGGGGCAGGTACATTCAGTACTTC
CDR3 protein: CATSRTGGRYIQYF

D gene: .
V gene: TRBV6-1
clone size: .
J gene: TRBJ1-6
CDR3 DNA: TGTGCCAGCAAGGGAGGGGGGGGTTCACCCCTCCACTTT
CDR3 protein: CASKGGGGSPLHF

D gene: .
V gene: TRBV7-9
clone size: .
J gene: TRBJ2-5
CDR3 DNA: TGTGCCAGCAGCCGAGACAGCCAAGAGACCCAGTACTTC
CDR3 protein: CASSRDSQETQYF

D gene: TRBD1
V gene: TRBV27
clone size: .
J gene: TRBJ2-2
CDR3 DNA: TGTGCCAGCAGTTTGACAGGGCCCGGGGAGCTGTTTTTT
CDR3 protein: CASSLTGPGELFF

D gene: TRBD2
V gene: TRBV10-3
clone size: .
J gene: TRBJ2-7
CDR3 DNA: TGTGCCATCGGCCGGACTAGCGGGGGGAACCACGAGCAGTACTTC
CDR3 protein: CAIGRTSGGNHEQYF

D gene: .
V gene: TRBV11-3
clone size: .
J gene: TRBJ2-7
CDR3 DNA: TGTGCCAGCAGCTTAGAGGGGGGACAGACTTACGAGCAGTACTTC
CDR3 protein: CASSLEGGQTYEQYF

D gene: TRBD2
V gene: TRBV9
clone size: .
J gene: TRBJ2-3
CDR3 DNA: TGTGCCAGCAGCGGTAGCGGGATTGGGACAGATACGCAGTATTTT
CDR3 protein: CASSGSGIGTDTQYF

D gene: .
V gene: TRBV6-1
clone size: .
J gene: TRBJ1-1
CDR3 DNA: TGTGCCAGCAGTTCTTGGGGAGGTGAAGCTTTCTTT
CDR3 protein: CASSSWGGEAFF

D gene: TRBD2
V gene: TRBV11-3
clone size: .
J gene: TRBJ2-1
CDR3 DNA: TGTGCCAGCGGGGACCCGGGACTAGCGATAAATGAGCAGTTCTTC
CDR3 protein: CASGDPGLAINEQFF

D gene: .
V gene: TRBV4-3
clone size: .
J gene: TRBJ1-5
CDR3 DNA: TGCGCCAGCAGCCAAGGGGTCCCAGGGATGGTGGGTCAGCCCCAGCATTTT
CDR3 protein: CASSQGVPGMVGQPQHF

D gene: .
V gene: TRBV7-6
clone size: .
J gene: TRBJ2-1
CDR3 DNA: TGTGCCAGCAGCCCAACCGGGGTAGCGGCTCCCTACAATGAGCAGTTCTTC
CDR3 protein: CASSPTGVAAPYNEQFF

D gene: .
V gene: TRBV6-5
clone size: .
J gene: TRBJ2-3
CDR3 DNA: TGTGCCAGCAGTTACCTGGGAGGAGATACGCAGTATTTT
CDR3 protein: CASSYLGGDTQYF

D gene: TRBD1
V gene: TRBV30
clone size: once
J gene: TRBJ2-2
CDR3 DNA: TGTGCCTGGAGAGGACAGGGGTCCGGGGAGCTGTTTTTT
CDR3 protein: CAWRGQGSGELFF

D gene: TRBD1
V gene: TRBV6-1
clone size: .
J gene: TRBJ1-2
CDR3 DNA: TGTGCCAGCAGTGGGGACGGGACAGTCTATGGCTACACCTTC
CDR3 protein: CASSGDGTVYGYTF

D gene: TRBD2
V gene: TRBV7-3
clone size: .
J gene: TRBJ2-7
CDR3 DNA: TGTGCCAGCAGCTTATGGGGACTAGCGGGCGAGCAGTACTTC
CDR3 protein: CASSLWGLAGEQYF

D gene: TRBD2
V gene: TRBV9
clone size: once
J gene: TRBJ2-7
CDR3 DNA: TGTGCCAGCAGCCCTAGCGGGCAGACCTACGAGCAGTACTTC
CDR3 protein: CASSPSGQTYEQYF